Here is one T cell receptor (beta chain) with its context. The authors deemed Graves' hyperthyroidism stable absent ophthalmopathy progression within 18 months. Each 10 ml fresh peripheral blood draw supplied the PBMCs. The germline gives CDR1 SGHDT, CDR2 YYEEEE. The V end was cut by 4 bases, the J end by 5 bases, with 15 bases between. There are 14 residues in the CDR3. This entry comes from a study of T cells in Graves' hyperthyroidism and ophthalmopathy. RNA transcripts were the template for amplifying TCR beta CDR3 regions. The HTBI primer set drove a first-round RT-PCR of the TCR CDR3. TCRdb re-called the multiplex PCR reads with MiXCR, one entry per CDR3 protein. The sample yields about 320,000 distinct CDR3 sequences, around a sixth seen once.

Material for sequencing was blood. The chain recombines TRBV5-6 with TRBJ2-5, with D possibly called TRBD1 or TRBD2 (6 bases each). The receptor's source is a man aged 30 to 45 with Graves' hyperthyroidism. The CDR3 loop reads CASSNPPGAETQYF. The CDR3 DNA reads as TGTGCCAGCAGCAACCCCCCGGGGGCGGAGACCCAGTACTTC.